The T cell receptor (beta chain) under discussion was sequenced for a study of blood T cell repertoires in COVID-19. At the level of the study: The origin of the acute and convalescent COVID-19 samples was the United States, Italy and Spain. T cells, B-cell-depleted T cells, or PBMCs provided the cDNA or gDNA that served as material.

Authors' processing steps: Estimates of nucleated cell counts were drawn from the amplification of reference gene primers. TCRdb's copy holds only in-frame clones and misses some; the assay was immunoSEQ multiplex PCR. V, J and clone size were drawn from that table, and D and trimming were deduced from the DNA. The data contain some 200,000 clones, 70% to 85% of them seen just once; the ten biggest clones take up about 6.9%. The CDR3 is 14 residues long. Germline V CDR1 and CDR2: LNHDA, SQIVND (reference sequence). The V gene lost 6 bases and the J gene lost 4 bases, with 12 bases spanning the gap. The gene calls are TRBV19 and TRBJ2-2; a weak D match, TRBD1 (6 bases). Source material: peripheral blood. The clonotype comes from a human donor with acute or convalescent COVID-19. The donor label of this sample is uncertain. CDR3 nucleotides: TGTGCCAGTAGCCTAGGGGGAACCACCGGGGAGCTGTTTTTT. The encoded protein is CASSLGGTTGELFF.